The 17 T cell receptor beta chains presented below share a single source sample, sequenced in a study of CD8 T cells in Susac syndrome. Reverse transcription used about 0.45 to 1 ug RNA and random hexamers. TCRdb re-analysed the immunoSEQ multiplex PCR reads in MiXCR, keeping a single row per CDR3 protein. The sample yields about 120,000 distinct CDR3 sequences, less than 95% seen once. The sequenced material came from CD8+ T cells from PBMCs. The source is a human donor in good health.

The chain couples TRBV9 to TRBJ2-7, with D possibly being TRBD2 (6 bases). CDR1 and CDR2 from the germline V gene are SGDLS and YYNGEE. With 7 bases removed from V and 7 bases from J, the gap between germline ends came to 15 bases. This CDR3 region has 12 residues. In DNA, the CDR3 is TGTGCCAGCGGGCAGGGACTTGGAGAGCAGTACTTC. Protein sequence: CASGQGLGEQYF.

V usage is TRBV4-3 and J usage is TRBJ2-3, with 10 bases fitting TRBD2. The germline CDR1 and CDR2 sequences are LGHNA and YSLEER. J gave up 4 bases and V 4 bases, and 11 bases lay outside the gene matches. There are 17 residues in the CDR3. The CDR3 bases are TGCGCCAGCAGCCCCCGCCCCAGCGGGAGGGCCTCAGATACGCAGTATTTT. As protein: CASSPRPSGRASDTQYF.

V usage is TRBV3-1 and J usage is TRBJ1-2, with a tentative D call TRBD1 (5 bases). Trimming shortened V by 4 bases and J by 8 bases, and 11 bases separated the two germline ends. The CDR3 consists of 12 residues. The germline V gene has CDR1 LGHDT and CDR2 YNNKEL (reference sequence). The CDR3 DNA sequence: TGTGCCAGCAGCCTTGACAGCCGGGGCTACACCTTC. It specifies CASSLDSRGYTF.

The chain carries TRBV11-3 and TRBJ2-1; D is unresolved. The V gene's germline CDR1 is SGHNT and CDR2 YENEEA. V was shortened by 1 base and J by 7 bases, with 5 bases between the two germline ends. This CDR3 is 12 amino acids long. CDR3: CASSLVGNEQFF. The CDR3 DNA is TGTGCCAGCAGCTTAGTGGGGAATGAGCAGTTCTTC.

This chain connects TRBV20-1 to TRBJ2-4; D is uncertain. The CDR3 extends over 13 amino acids. CDR1 is DFQATT and CDR2 is SNEGSKA in the germline V gene (reference sequence). V lost 6 bases and J lost 6, with 15 bases in between. For the CDR3, the DNA is TGCAGTGCCCATAGAGATTCGGGAAACATTCAGTACTTC. It specifies CSAHRDSGNIQYF.

This clonotype was seen once. The DNA for the CDR3 is TGTGCCAGCAGTGCCTCGACAGGCGACCGGCCTACTAGCAATCAGCCCCAGCATTTT. It yields the protein CASSASTGDRPTSNQPQHF. The chain carries TRBV6-2 or TRBV6-3 and TRBJ1-5; tentatively, D is TRBD1 (6 bases). Germline CDR1 is MNHEY and CDR2 is SVGEGT. This CDR3 is 19 amino acids long. Trimming pared 5 bases from V and 0 bases from J, leaving 23 bases between.

In DNA form, the CDR3 reads TGTGCCAGCAGCGGGACTAGGACGGAGACCCAGTACTTC. It specifies CASSGTRTETQYF. The chain uses TRBV7-9 and TRBJ2-5; 8 nucleotides align to TRBD2. Germline CDR1 SEHNR, CDR2 FQNEAQ (reference sequence). V lost 5 bases to trimming and J lost 5 bases; unmatched junction nucleotides: 4. This CDR3 contains 13 residues.

The V call is TRBV9, the J call TRBJ2-6; perhaps TRBD1 as D (5 bases). CDR1 and CDR2 (germline): SGDLS, YYNGEE. The CDR3 totals 17 residues. V lost 0 bases and J lost 2, with 12 bases in between. CDR3 residues: CASSVGGQSAGANVLTF. CDR3 DNA: TGTGCCAGCAGCGTAGGTGGACAATCGGCTGGGGCCAACGTCCTGACTTTC.

The V and J genes are TRBV7-2 and TRBJ2-1, with 9 bases fitting TRBD2. The CDR3 sequence is 15 residues long. The V and J ends lost 7 bases and 10 bases, in that order; junction bases with no gene match: 14. Germline assignment: CDR1 SGHTA and CDR2 FQGNSA. CDR3 region: CASIPFGLAGLEQFF. The DNA of the CDR3 is TGTGCCAGCATCCCTTTTGGGCTAGCGGGACTCGAGCAGTTCTTC.

The chain joins TRBV30 to TRBJ2-2, with D perhaps given as TRBD1 or TRBD2 (5 bases each). The CDR3 loop spans 13 amino acids. Looked up from germline, CDR1 is GTSNPN and CDR2 is SVGIG (reference sequence). V was pared by 7 bases and J by 1 base, with 10 bases between. Here the CDR3 reads CAFRDENTGELFF. In nucleotides, the CDR3 is TGTGCCTTTCGGGACGAGAACACCGGGGAGCTGTTTTTT. The full variable domain, rest sourced from reference TRBV30 and TRBJ2-2, is SQTIHQWPATLVQPVGSPLSLECTVEGTSNPNLYWYRQAAGRGLQLLFYSVGIGQISSEVPQNLSASRPQDRQFILSSKKLLLSDSGFYLCAFRDENTGELFFGEGSRLTVL.

This chain connects TRBV19 to TRBJ2-7; tentative D call: TRBD2 (5 bases). Trimming removed 6 bases from V and 5 bases from J, with 23 bases in between. Germline assignment: CDR1 LNHDA and CDR2 SQIVND (reference sequence). CDR3 length: 16 amino acids. As DNA, the CDR3 is TGTGCCAGTAGCCCATCTGCTAGCTGGGGAACCCACGAGCAGTACTTC. Protein sequence: CASSPSASWGTHEQYF.

This chain links TRBV5-1 with TRBJ2-7, with TRBD2 identical over 9 bases. Looked up from germline, CDR1 is SGHRS and CDR2 is YFSETQ. Trimming at V came to 4 bases and at J to 4 bases, leaving 9 bases not matched to a gene. This CDR3 contains 15 residues. CDR3 loop: CASSNRLAENYEQYF. The CDR3 region has the DNA TGCGCCAGCAGCAATCGACTAGCGGAAAATTACGAGCAGTACTTC.

This chain links TRBV19 with TRBJ2-7; 9 bases are shared with TRBD1. The length of the CDR3 is 15 residues. Germline values: CDR1 LNHDA, CDR2 SQIVND (reference sequence). V shed 3 bases, J shed 5 bases, and the junction held 8 bases outside the gene matches. The CDR3 loop is CASSIKGTGLHEQYF. The CDR3 nucleotides read TGTGCCAGTAGTATTAAAGGGACAGGGCTCCACGAGCAGTACTTC.

The chain links TRBV20-1 to TRBJ2-4, with 8 bases matching TRBD1. V shed 3 bases and J 1 base; nucleotides not matched to a gene: 2. The length of the CDR3 is 14 residues. Germline V gene sequence: CDR1 DFQATT, CDR2 SNEGSKA (reference sequence). The CDR3 here is CSASPGGAKNIQYF. CDR3 coding DNA: TGCAGTGCTAGCCCAGGGGGCGCCAAAAACATTCAGTACTTC.

The V call is TRBV5-1, the J call TRBJ2-7, with 7 positions matching TRBD2. V shed 0 bases, J shed 7 bases, and the junction held 7 bases outside the gene matches. The CDR3 length is 14 residues. Germline-derived CDR1 and CDR2 are SGHRS and YFSETQ. This chain's CDR3 is CASSLAGLPTEQYF. The CDR3 nucleotides are TGCGCCAGCAGCTTGGCGGGACTACCTACGGAGCAGTACTTC.

The V gene is TRBV7-8, the J gene TRBJ2-5, with TRBD1 as a possible D gene (5 bases). The V and J ends lost 1 base and 2 bases respectively, with 11 bases between them. The CDR3 length is 15 residues. CDR1 is SGHVS, CDR2 FQNEAQ, per germline. The CDR3 spells CASSLGPRVQETQYF. As DNA, the CDR3 is TGTGCCAGCAGCTTAGGGCCCAGGGTGCAAGAGACCCAGTACTTC.

The rearrangement links TRBV2 to TRBJ1-1, with D possibly TRBD1 on 5 matching bases. The CDR3 runs 11 residues. CDR1 SNHLY and CDR2 FYNNEI come from the germline V gene. The V end lost 5 bases, the J end lost 7 bases, and 8 bases lay between the germline ends. Here the CDR3 DNA reads TGTGCCAGCAGTCCCGGGGGTGAAGCTTTCTTT. Translated, it gives CASSPGGEAFF.